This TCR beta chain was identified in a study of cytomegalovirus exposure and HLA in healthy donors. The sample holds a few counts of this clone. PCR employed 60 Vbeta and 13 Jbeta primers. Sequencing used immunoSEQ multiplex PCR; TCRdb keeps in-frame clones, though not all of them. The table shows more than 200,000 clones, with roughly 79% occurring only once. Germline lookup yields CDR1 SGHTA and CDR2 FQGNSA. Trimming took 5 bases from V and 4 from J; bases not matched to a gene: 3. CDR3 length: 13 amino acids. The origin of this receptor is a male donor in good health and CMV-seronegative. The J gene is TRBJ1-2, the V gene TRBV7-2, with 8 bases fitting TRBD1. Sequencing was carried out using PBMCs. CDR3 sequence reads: CASSQDRAYGYTF. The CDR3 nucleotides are TGTGCCAGCAGCCAGGACAGGGCCTATGGCTACACCTTC. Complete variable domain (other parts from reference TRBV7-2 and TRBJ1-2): GAGVSQSPSNKVTEKGKDVELRCDPISGHTALYWYRQSLGQGLEFLIYFQGNSAPDKSGLPSDRFSAERTGGSVSTLTIQRTQQEDSAVYLCASSQDRAYGYTFGSGTRLTVV.